The 21 T cell receptor beta chains below all came from one sample that was sequenced in a study of response to subunit inactivated influenza vaccine. TCRdb itself ran the RT-PCR reads through MiXCR, one entry per CDR3 protein. The sample shows about 570,000 distinct CDR3 sequences, approximately 10% of them seen only once. These same data were also listed under a study on T cells expressing NK-cell markers. As that study records: Libraries used 5'RACE template switching adding universal primer site and UMIs.

The input for sequencing was PBMCs from blood, taken on the day of vaccination. Every receptor here comes from a man aged 50 to 60 who received an inactivated influenza vaccine.

The chain couples TRBV4-1 to TRBJ2-7, with D possibly called TRBD1 or TRBD2 (7 bases each). The CDR3 is made up of 16 amino acids. V lost 2 bases to trimming and J lost 7 bases, with 21 bases between them. The germline V gene encodes CDR1 MGHRA and CDR2 YSYEKL. CDR3 in amino acids: CASSQRRGRGPLEQYF. For the CDR3, the DNA is TGCGCCAGCAGCCAAAGAAGGGGGCGGGGGCCCCTAGAGCAGTACTTC.

The sample holds a few counts of this clonotype. The chain couples TRBV19 to TRBJ1-5; 8 nucleotides match TRBD1. V shed 4 bases and J 6 bases; nucleotides not matched to a gene: 8. The CDR3 has 15 residues. Germline CDR1 is LNHDA and CDR2 is SQIVND (reference sequence). CDR3 amino acids: CASSTTDRGGQPQHF. In DNA form, the CDR3 reads TGTGCCAGTAGTACCACCGACAGGGGTGGTCAGCCCCAGCATTTT.

This clonotype was seen a few times. This chain links TRBV10-3 with TRBJ2-3; 10 positions match TRBD2. The V segment lost 4 bases and the J segment 0 bases; nucleotides outside the gene matches: 7. In germline, CDR1 is ENHRY, CDR2 SYGVKD. This CDR3 has 17 residues. CDR3 sequence (DNA): TGTGCCATCAGTGCACTAGCGGGGACTTCTAGCACAGATACGCAGTATTTT. It encodes CAISALAGTSSTDTQYF.

This clonotype occurred a few times. The rearrangement joins TRBV15 to TRBJ2-7, with D possibly matching TRBD1 (5 bases). The length of the CDR3 is 15 residues. V gave up 0 bases and J gave up 1 base, with 10 bases separating them. Germline values: CDR1 LNHNV, CDR2 YYDKDF (reference sequence). The CDR3 protein is CATSRDPKGSYEQYF. Here the CDR3 DNA reads TGTGCCACCAGCAGAGATCCTAAGGGGTCCTACGAGCAGTACTTC.

The rearrangement joins TRBV11-2 to TRBJ2-1; TRBD2 matches at 8 bases. V lost 5 bases to trimming and J lost 0 bases; unmatched junction nucleotides: 9. CDR3 size: 17 residues. Per germline, CDR1 SGHAT and CDR2 FQNNGV. CDR3 DNA sequence: TGTGCCAGCAGCCCCGCGGGGGGCCCTGGCTCCTACAATGAGCAGTTCTTC. Amino acids: CASSPAGGPGSYNEQFF.

This clonotype was found a few times. A junction end diverges from the germline sequence, so it may reflect a read error. J is TRBJ2-5 and V is TRBV25-1, with D perhaps TRBD1 (6 bases). The CDR3 runs to 16 residues. Germline V gene data show CDR1 as MGHDK and CDR2 as SYGVNS. DNA of the CDR3: TGTGCCAGCAGTGAAACGGAGATGTGGGGGCGCGAGACCCAGTATTTC. Its protein is CASSETEMWGRETQYF.

This clonotype came up a few times. The V gene is TRBV12-3 or TRBV12-4, the J gene TRBJ2-1; 8 bases align to TRBD2. Germline trimming cut 5 bases from V and 9 bases from J; bases unmatched to any gene: 6. The CDR3 runs 13 residues. The CDR3 nucleotides read TGTGCCAGCAGTGCCCGGGAGGGGGGTGAGCAGTTCTTC. Translating gives CASSAREGGEQFF.

The table lists this clonotype with many counts. CDR3 in amino acids: CASSLERLAILQETQYF. CDR3 nucleotides: TGTGCCAGCAGCTTAGAGCGCCTAGCGATCCTCCAAGAGACCCAGTACTTC. The V call is TRBV7-8, the J call TRBJ2-5, with D possibly TRBD2 on 6 matching bases. Germline values: CDR1 SGHVS, CDR2 FQNEAQ. The V and J ends lost 1 base and 1 base respectively, with 16 bases between them. The CDR3 is made up of 17 amino acids.

This clonotype was picked up many times. Germline is not matched at one junction end, which may reflect a read error. This chain joins TRBV5-1 and TRBJ2-5, with D perhaps TRBD2 (5 bases). From germline, CDR1 is SGHRS and CDR2 YFSETQ. This CDR3 comprises 12 residues. The DNA for the CDR3 is TGTGCCAGCAGCTTAGCGCTGGAGACCCAGTACTTC. Translated: CASSLALETQYF.

J is TRBJ2-3 and V is TRBV20-1; possible D gene TRBD1, 6 bases. V lost 4 bases and J 4 bases, leaving 15 bases between the germline ends. The germline gives CDR1 DFQATT, CDR2 SNEGSKA (reference sequence). The CDR3 is 14 residues long. CDR3 loop: CSAMPGTSPDTQYF. In DNA, the CDR3 is TGCAGTGCTATGCCCGGGACAAGCCCAGATACGCAGTATTTT.

This clonotype has a handful of counts. The chain links TRBV11-2 to TRBJ2-7; D remains ambiguous. Per germline, CDR1 SGHAT and CDR2 FQNNGV. The V end was cut by 4 bases, the J end by 3 bases, with 16 bases between. CDR3 length: 15 residues. The CDR3 nucleotides are TGTGCCAGCAGCTCCTTCGTTCAGCGTCACTACGAGCAGTACTTC. It yields the protein CASSSFVQRHYEQYF.

This clonotype was seen only a few times. J is TRBJ1-6 and V is TRBV2; D remains ambiguous. Germline V lookup: CDR1 SNHLY, CDR2 FYNNEI. V was trimmed by 7 bases and J by 13 bases, leaving 17 bases between them. The CDR3 has 13 residues. CDR3 region: CASIPGKSYPLHF. In DNA, the CDR3 is TGTGCCAGCATACCGGGGAAGAGTTACCCCCTCCACTTT.

In its sample, this clonotype was seen a few times. The CDR3 coding sequence is TGTGCCAGCAGGGGGATAACTGGAAACACCATATATTTT. This gives the protein CASRGITGNTIYF. This chain uses TRBV2 with TRBJ1-3; D call uncertain. V was trimmed by 6 bases and J by 2 bases, leaving 8 bases between them. Germline CDR1 and CDR2: SNHLY and FYNNEI. The CDR3 runs to 13 residues.

This clonotype was observed a handful of times. CDR3 in amino acids: CASSEGQGKENNQPQHF. The CDR3 DNA reads TGCGCCAGCAGCGAGGGACAGGGAAAAGAAAACAATCAGCCCCAGCATTTT. The V gene is TRBV5-1, the J gene TRBJ1-5; TRBD1 aligns across 9 bases. Germline V gene data show CDR1 as SGHRS and CDR2 as YFSETQ. The CDR3 totals 17 residues. Trimming cost V 4 bases and J 3 bases; bases outside gene matches: 11.

This clonotype came up a few times. The chain uses TRBV15 and TRBJ2-5, with a tentative D call TRBD1 (6 bases). This CDR3 has 15 residues. Germline-derived CDR1 and CDR2 are LNHNV and YYDKDF (reference sequence). The germline V and J ends were trimmed by 0 bases and 5 bases, with 13 bases remaining between them. In DNA, the CDR3 is TGTGCCACCAGCAGAGATAGGACAGATAGGGAGACCCAGTACTTC. Protein: CATSRDRTDRETQYF.

This clonotype has only a few counts. V is TRBV5-5 and J is TRBJ2-7; no clear D gene. V lost 1 base to trimming and J lost 3 bases, with 14 bases between them. The CDR3 totals 15 residues. Germline V lookup: CDR1 SGHKS, CDR2 YYEKEE (reference sequence). CDR3 in amino acids: CASSLTGRTRYEQYF. Written as DNA, the CDR3 is TGTGCCAGCAGCTTGACCGGGCGTACCCGCTACGAGCAGTACTTC.

This chain joins TRBV5-1 and TRBJ2-6; perhaps TRBD2 as D (6 bases). Germline loops: CDR1 SGHRS, CDR2 YFSETQ. The CDR3 contains 16 residues. V was pared by 1 base and J by 2 bases, with 10 bases between. CDR3 DNA sequence: TGCGCCAGCAGCTTGTTGCTAGCGACTGGGGCCAACGTCCTGACTTTC. Protein sequence: CASSLLLATGANVLTF.

This clonotype was recorded at least ten times. The chain employs TRBV12-3 or TRBV12-4 and TRBJ2-7, with D perhaps matching TRBD2 (6 bases). The CDR3 totals 14 residues. V was pared by 6 bases and J by 1 base, with 13 bases between. CDR3 sequence reads: CASRNPGVSYEQYF. CDR3 in DNA: TGTGCCAGCAGAAACCCGGGGGTTTCCTACGAGCAGTACTTC.

This clonotype was found many times. This chain uses TRBV12-3 or TRBV12-4 with TRBJ1-6; D gene ambiguous. V was cut by 5 bases and J by 9 bases, with 11 bases left in between. This CDR3 is 13 amino acids long. The CDR3 spells CASSPTTVSPLHF. CDR3 DNA: TGTGCCAGCAGTCCCACGACTGTTTCACCCCTCCACTTT.

The chain joins TRBV10-3 to TRBJ2-1, with 9 nucleotides matching TRBD2. This CDR3 contains 15 residues. The germline V gene encodes CDR1 ENHRY and CDR2 SYGVKD. V trimming: 6 bases; J trimming: 4 bases; junction bases outside the gene matches: 7. This chain's CDR3 is CAIRSVAGAYNEQFF. CDR3 nucleotide sequence: TGTGCCATCAGATCCGTAGCGGGGGCTTACAATGAGCAGTTCTTC.

The CDR3, as DNA: TGTGCCAGCAGTTACCGAATAGCGGGAGAATACGAGCAGTACTTC. Translated: CASSYRIAGEYEQYF. The rearrangement joins TRBV6-2 or TRBV6-3 to TRBJ2-7, with 9 bases fitting TRBD2. The CDR3 is 15 residues long. With V trimmed by 2 bases and J by 4 bases, 6 bases remained unmatched. Germline lookup yields CDR1 MNHEY and CDR2 SVGEGT.